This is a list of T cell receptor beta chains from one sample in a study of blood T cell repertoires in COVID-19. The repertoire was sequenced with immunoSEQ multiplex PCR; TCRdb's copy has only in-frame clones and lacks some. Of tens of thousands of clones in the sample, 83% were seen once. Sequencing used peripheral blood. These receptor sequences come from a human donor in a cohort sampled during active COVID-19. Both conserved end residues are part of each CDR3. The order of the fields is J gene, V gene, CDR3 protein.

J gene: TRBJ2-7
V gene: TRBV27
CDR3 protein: CASSPVGQGHEQYF

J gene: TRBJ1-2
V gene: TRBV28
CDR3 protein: CASSSAVEGINYGYTF

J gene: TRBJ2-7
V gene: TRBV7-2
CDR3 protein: CASSTGLASSEQYF

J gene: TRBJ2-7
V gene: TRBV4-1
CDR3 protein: CASRNLALSSYEQYF

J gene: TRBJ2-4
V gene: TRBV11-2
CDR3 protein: CASSLGGGADIQYF

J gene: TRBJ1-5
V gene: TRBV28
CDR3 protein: CASTPPFIPGQDILGYSNQPQHF

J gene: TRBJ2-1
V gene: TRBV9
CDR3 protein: CASGLTGGPGSEQFF

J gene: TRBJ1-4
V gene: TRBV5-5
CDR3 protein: CASRLNSAANEKLFF

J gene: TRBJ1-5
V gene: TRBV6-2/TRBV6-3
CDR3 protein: CASSFQGQPQHF

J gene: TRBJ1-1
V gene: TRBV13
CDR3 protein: CASSPGTGTRAFF

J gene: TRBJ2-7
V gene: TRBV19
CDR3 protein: CASSRGQVSYEQYF

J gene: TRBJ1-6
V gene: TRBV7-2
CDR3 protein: CASSATGINSPLHF

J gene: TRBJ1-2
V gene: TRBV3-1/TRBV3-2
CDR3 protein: CASSPTRGVNYGYTF

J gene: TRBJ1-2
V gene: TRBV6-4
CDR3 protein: CASSDSGTGWDGYTF

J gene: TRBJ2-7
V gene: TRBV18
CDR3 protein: CASSTRQGAQNEQYF

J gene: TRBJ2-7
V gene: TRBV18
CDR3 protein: CASSPGTGSYEQYF

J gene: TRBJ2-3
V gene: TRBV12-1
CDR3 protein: CASSFQEGRATDTQYF

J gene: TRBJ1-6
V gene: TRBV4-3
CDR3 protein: CASSQEGGSPLHF

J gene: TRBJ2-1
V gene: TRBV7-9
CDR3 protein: CASSTGTGVVNEQFF

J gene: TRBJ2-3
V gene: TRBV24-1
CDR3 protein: CATSGTGGADTQYF

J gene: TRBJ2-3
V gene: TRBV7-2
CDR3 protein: CASSDAGGSGSGLTDTQYF

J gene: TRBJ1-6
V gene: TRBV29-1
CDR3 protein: CSVHGVCSRSYNSPLHF

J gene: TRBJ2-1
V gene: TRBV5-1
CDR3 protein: CASSLGQGPYNEQFF

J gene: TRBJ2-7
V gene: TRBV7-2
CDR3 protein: CASSSWDRAPYEQYF

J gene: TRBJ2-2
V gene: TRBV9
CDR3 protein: CASSETSGESTGELFF

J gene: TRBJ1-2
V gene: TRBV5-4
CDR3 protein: CASSIDRGLFDDYGYTF

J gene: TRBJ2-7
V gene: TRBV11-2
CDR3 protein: CASSFNPAGLSYEQYF

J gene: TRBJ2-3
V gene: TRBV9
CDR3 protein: CASSVDSGRPTDTQYF

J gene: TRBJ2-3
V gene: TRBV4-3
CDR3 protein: CASSQDTRGWTDTQYF

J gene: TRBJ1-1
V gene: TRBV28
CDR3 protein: CASFAGGITEAFF

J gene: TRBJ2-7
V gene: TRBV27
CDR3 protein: CASSPGEVAYEQYF

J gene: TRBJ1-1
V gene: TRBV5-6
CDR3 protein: CASSHGQGFEAFF

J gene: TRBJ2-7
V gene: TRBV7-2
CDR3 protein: CASSSMTSGGTPYEQYF

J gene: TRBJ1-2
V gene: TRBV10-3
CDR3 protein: CAISEEGARNGYTF

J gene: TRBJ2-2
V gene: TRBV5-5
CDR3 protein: CASSWDTSGRAAGELFF

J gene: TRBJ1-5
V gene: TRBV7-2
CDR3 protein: CASSLVRGNQPQHF

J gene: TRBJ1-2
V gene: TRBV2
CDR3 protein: CASSLTGTKRNYGYTF

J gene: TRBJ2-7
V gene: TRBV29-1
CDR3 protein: CSVEDGYGPGQTPSYEQYF

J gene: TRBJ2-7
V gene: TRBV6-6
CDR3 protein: CASSPSQRLIGLPEQYF

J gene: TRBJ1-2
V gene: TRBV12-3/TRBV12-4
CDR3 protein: CASSEGYYGGYTF